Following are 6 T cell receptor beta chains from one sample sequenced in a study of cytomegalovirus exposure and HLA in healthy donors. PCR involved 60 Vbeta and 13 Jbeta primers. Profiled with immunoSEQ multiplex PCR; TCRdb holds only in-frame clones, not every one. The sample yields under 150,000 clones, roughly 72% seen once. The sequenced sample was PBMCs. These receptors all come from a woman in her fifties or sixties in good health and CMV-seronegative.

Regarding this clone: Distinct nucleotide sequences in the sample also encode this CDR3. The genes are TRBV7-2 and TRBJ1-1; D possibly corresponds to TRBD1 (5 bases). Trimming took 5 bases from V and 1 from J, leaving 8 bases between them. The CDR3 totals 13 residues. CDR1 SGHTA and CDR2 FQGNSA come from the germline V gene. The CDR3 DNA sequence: TGTGCCAGCAGCCTAGGACAGAACACTGAAGCTTTCTTT. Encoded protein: CASSLGQNTEAFF.

The CDR3 is CASSFGTAPTGELFF. In nucleotides, the CDR3 is TGTGCCAGCAGCTTCGGGACTGCCCCCACCGGGGAGCTGTTTTTT. The rearrangement links TRBV7-2 to TRBJ2-2, with TRBD2 as a possible D gene (6 bases). V dropped 3 bases and J dropped 4 bases, with 12 bases sitting between them. In germline, CDR1 is SGHTA, CDR2 FQGNSA. CDR3 length: 15 amino acids.

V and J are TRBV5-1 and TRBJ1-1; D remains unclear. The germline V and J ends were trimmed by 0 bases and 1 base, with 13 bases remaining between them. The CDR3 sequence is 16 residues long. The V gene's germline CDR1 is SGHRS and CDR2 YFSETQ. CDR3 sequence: CASSLGLSPENTEAFF. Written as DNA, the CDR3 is TGCGCCAGCAGCTTGGGACTTAGTCCTGAGAACACTGAAGCTTTCTTT.

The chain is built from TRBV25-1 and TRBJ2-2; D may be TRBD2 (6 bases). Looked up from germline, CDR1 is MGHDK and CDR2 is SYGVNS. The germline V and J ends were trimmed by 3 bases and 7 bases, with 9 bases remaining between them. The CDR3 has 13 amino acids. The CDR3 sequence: CASSDRGDGELFF. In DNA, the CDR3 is TGTGCCAGCAGTGATCGCGGGGACGGGGAGCTGTTTTTT.

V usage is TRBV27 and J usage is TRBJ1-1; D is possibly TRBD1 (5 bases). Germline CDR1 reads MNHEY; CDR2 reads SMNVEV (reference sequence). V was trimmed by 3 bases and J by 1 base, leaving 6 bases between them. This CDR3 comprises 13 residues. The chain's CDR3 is CASSLGGNTEAFF. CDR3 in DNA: TGTGCCAGCAGTTTGGGGGGGAACACTGAAGCTTTCTTT.

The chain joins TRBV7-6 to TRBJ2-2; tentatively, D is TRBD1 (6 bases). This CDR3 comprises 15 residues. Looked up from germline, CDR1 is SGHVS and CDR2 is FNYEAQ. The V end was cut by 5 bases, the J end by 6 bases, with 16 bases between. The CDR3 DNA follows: TGTGCCAGCAGCCTCCAGTCAGGGGTAGCCGGGGAGCTGTTTTTT. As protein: CASSLQSGVAGELFF.